This T cell receptor beta chain comes out of a study of shared clonotypes between healthy human individuals. Assay: immunoSEQ multiplex PCR; the TCRdb copy retains only in-frame clones and omits some. The profile covers roughly 2.5 million clones, with more than 90% appearing a single time and around 0.14% taken by the ten largest. General study findings and limits: Lower generation probabilities were found for non-shared clonotypes than for those shared by all four donors.

Comment on this clone: Its specificity is not known. Other DNA sequences in this sample translate to the same CDR3.

Trimming removed 4 bases at V and 3 bases at J, with 8 bases between. Germline CDR1 SGHRS, CDR2 YFSETQ. The CDR3 is 12 amino acids. This chain joins TRBV5-1 and TRBJ2-7; D not certain. Sequenced: naive CD4+ T cells sorted from blood. Subset specified: CD45RA+ positively selected. This clonotype was obtained from a man younger than 30 in good health. The CDR3 sequence: CASSRESYEQYF. In DNA form, the CDR3 reads TGCGCCAGCAGCCGCGAGAGCTACGAGCAGTACTTC.